This TCR beta chain was captured by sequencing in a study of blood T cell repertoires in COVID-19 (dated by TCRdb to 2020 to 2022). Notes on the research overall: Samples covering the acute and convalescent phases of COVID-19 were provided by collaborators in the United States, Italy and Spain. The prospective study material was composed of cDNA or gDNA derived from T cells, B-cell-depleted T cells, or PBMCs. HLA class I and class II types, where available, came from metadata supplied by the sample provider rather than from assay-based typing. Subjects who had been exposed to COVID-19, were actively infected with it, or had recovered from it provided the deeply sampled blood TCRbeta repertoires that made up the dataset. The repertoires were made available in a free public database intended to serve as a resource for research on the immune response to SARS-CoV-2. Samples were obtained from the ongoing ImmuneRACE study (first 160 participants) and from roughly 1,300 subjects provided by 6 global collaborators. Nearly every sample came with metadata listing a de-identified subject ID, COVID-19 status, age in years and sex.

Participants in the prospective study were enrolled through a virtual design, were aged 18 to 89 years, and lived in some 24 United States geographic areas. Cohort assignment in the prospective study relied on participant-reported clinical history from a screening survey and a study questionnaire. ImmuneRACE Cohort 3 recovered participants were defined by two consecutive negative NP/OP PCR tests, healthcare professional clearance, or symptom resolution. In the prospective study, mobile phlebotomists collected whole blood, serum and a nasopharyngeal or oropharyngeal swab from each participant. Additional blood draws and questionnaires over a roughly two-month period could optionally be provided by prospective study participants. Blood samples from the prospective study were shipped frozen or at room temperature prior to DNA extraction. TCRbeta CDR3 regions were amplified from genomic DNA using the immunoSEQ Assay, a bias-controlled multiplex PCR. In the paper's pipeline: The number of nucleated cells in each sample was estimated from the amplification of reference gene primers within the assay. To quantify the absolute abundance of each unique TCRbeta CDR3 rearrangement, sequence reads were collapsed and filtered. For each sample, productive Simpson clonality was calculated as the square root of Simpson's diversity index across productive rearrangements. The clones in this table, taken by TCRdb from immuneACCESS, are in-frame only. Not every clone is retained; where verified, under half of the shortfall comes from an unresolved V gene, and the cause of the rest is unknown. The V and J calls and clone size come from that table; D and trimming were worked out from the DNA. Within this sample are hundreds of thousands of clones, with approximately 92% of them counted one time only. Around 1.1% of the sample lies in the top ten.

The study at large found these results: How much clinical and demographic metadata was included differed by source and by participant, and the metadata was provided uncurated.

About this clone: The target of this receptor is not known. Base quality data are lacking; no much larger clone is found one base away.

The sequencing input was PBMCs or T cells enriched from blood (not recorded which). This clonotype originated in a young man who had recovered from COVID-19.

The nucleotide sequence reads as follows: TGTGCCAGCAGCTTAGGAGAGGAGGGCCTCGGAGATACGCAGTATTTT. It translates to CASSLGEEGLGDTQYF. The chain joins TRBV7-9 to TRBJ2-3, and possibly TRBD2, on 6 matching bases. The germline V gene (reference sequence) yields SEHNR for CDR1 and FQNEAQ for CDR2. The cysteine opens and the phenylalanine closes a CDR3 of 16 amino acids. Just the 48-base CDR3 DNA is kept, in frame starting at base 1. V was cut back by 1 base and J by 5 bases, leaving a gap of 16 bases between them.